Described below is a single T cell receptor (beta chain) sequence and its context. One entry per CDR3 protein, called by TCRdb with MiXCR from the RT-PCR reads. Counted here are about 72,000 distinct CDR3 sequences, about 26% occurring once; the ten biggest clones make up around 27%. Trimming took 6 bases from V and 4 from J; bases not matched to a gene: 9. The V gene's germline CDR1 is SNHLY and CDR2 FYNNEI. The CDR3 length is 15 residues. The source of the sample is a study of patients and donors after allogeneic stem cell transplantation. Sequencing was carried out using blood, either unsorted or a sorted T cell fraction (not recorded which). The chain uses TRBV2 and TRBJ2-1, with TRBD2 matching over 7 bases. This sequence originates from a human donor who was either an allogeneic HSCT recipient or a stem cell or donor lymphocyte infusion donor (not recorded which). It is not recorded whose cells these are; they may come from a transplant donor. CDR3 loop: CASSRRGITYNEQFF. The CDR3 bases are TGTGCCAGCAGCCGGCGGGGGATTACATACAATGAGCAGTTCTTC.